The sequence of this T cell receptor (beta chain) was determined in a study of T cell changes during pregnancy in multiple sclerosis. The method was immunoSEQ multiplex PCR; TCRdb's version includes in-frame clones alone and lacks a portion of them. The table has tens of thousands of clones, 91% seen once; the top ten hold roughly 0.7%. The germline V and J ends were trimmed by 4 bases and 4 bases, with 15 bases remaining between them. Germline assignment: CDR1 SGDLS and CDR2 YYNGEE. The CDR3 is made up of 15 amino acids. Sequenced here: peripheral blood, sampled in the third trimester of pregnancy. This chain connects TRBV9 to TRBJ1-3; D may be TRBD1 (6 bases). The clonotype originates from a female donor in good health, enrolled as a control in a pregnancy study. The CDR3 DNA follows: TGTGCCAGCAGCCCGGAGGGGGGGGTCGGAAACACCATATATTTT. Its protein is CASSPEGGVGNTIYF.